This T cell receptor (beta chain) was obtained from a study of T cell changes during pregnancy in multiple sclerosis. This CDR3 region has 15 residues. Per the germline V gene, CDR1 is LGHNT and CDR2 is FRNRAP. V lost 0 bases and J 4 bases, leaving 10 bases between the germline ends. The method was immunoSEQ multiplex PCR; TCRdb's version includes in-frame clones alone and lacks a portion of them. The sample contains fewer than 50,000 clones, roughly 88% of which appear only once. This chain connects TRBV12-5 to TRBJ1-3; D is unclear. Sequenced here: peripheral blood, sampled in the second trimester of pregnancy. The receptor comes from a female donor in good health, enrolled as a control in a pregnancy study. CDR3 nucleotides: TGTGCTAGTGGTTTGGTACAGTCTCACGGAAACACCATATATTTT. It translates to CASGLVQSHGNTIYF.